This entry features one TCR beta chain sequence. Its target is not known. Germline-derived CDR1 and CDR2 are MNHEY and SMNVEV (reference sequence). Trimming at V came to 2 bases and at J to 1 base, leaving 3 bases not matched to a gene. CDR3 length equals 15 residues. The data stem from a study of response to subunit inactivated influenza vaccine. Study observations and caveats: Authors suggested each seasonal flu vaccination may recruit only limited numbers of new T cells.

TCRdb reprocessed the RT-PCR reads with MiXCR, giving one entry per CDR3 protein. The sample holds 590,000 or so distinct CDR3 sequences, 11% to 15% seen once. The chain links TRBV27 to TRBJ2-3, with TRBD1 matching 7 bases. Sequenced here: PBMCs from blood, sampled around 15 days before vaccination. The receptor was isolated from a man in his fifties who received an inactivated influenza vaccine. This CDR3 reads CASSLIGTGTDTQYF. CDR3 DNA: TGTGCCAGCAGTTTAATTGGGACAGGCACAGATACGCAGTATTTT.